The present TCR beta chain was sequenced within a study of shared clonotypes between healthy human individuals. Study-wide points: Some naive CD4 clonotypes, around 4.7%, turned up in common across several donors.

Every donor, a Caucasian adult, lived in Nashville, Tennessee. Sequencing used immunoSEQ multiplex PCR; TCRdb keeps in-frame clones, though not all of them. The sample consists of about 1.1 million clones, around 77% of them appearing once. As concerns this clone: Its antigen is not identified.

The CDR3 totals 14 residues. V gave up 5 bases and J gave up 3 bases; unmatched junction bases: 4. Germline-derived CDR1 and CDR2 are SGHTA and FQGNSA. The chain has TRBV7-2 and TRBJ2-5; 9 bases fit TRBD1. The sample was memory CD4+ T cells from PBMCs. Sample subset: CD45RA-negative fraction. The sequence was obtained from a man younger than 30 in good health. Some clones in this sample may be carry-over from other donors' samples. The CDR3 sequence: CASSTRTGEETQYF. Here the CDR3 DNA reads TGTGCCAGCAGCACCCGGACAGGGGAAGAGACCCAGTACTTC.